A single sample is the source of the 32 T cell receptor beta chains below, sequenced in a study of blood T cell repertoires in COVID-19. Sequencing used immunoSEQ multiplex PCR; TCRdb keeps in-frame clones, though not all of them. The data contain fewer than 250,000 clones, 82% of them singletons. Sequenced input: peripheral blood. Receptor source: a woman aged 65 to 85 with acute or convalescent COVID-19.

V is TRBV6-6 and J is TRBJ1-4, with 9 bases that match TRBD1. CDR1 MNHNY and CDR2 SVGAGI come from the germline V gene (reference sequence). The CDR3 consists of 16 residues. Losses at the gene ends were 9 bases for V and 4 bases for J; bases not matched to a gene: 12. The CDR3 sequence is CASTRDRALYNEKLFF. The CDR3, as DNA: TGTGCCAGTACCCGGGACAGGGCTCTTTATAATGAAAAACTGTTTTTT.

The rearrangement uses TRBV11-2 and TRBJ1-2; D gene uncertain. The germline gives CDR1 SGHAT, CDR2 FQNNGV. Trimming removed 2 bases at V and 6 bases at J, with 7 bases between. The CDR3 runs 12 residues. CDR3 region: CASSLTRDGYTF. The CDR3 DNA is TGTGCCAGCAGCTTAACTCGTGATGGCTACACCTTC.

V gene TRBV9 combines with J gene TRBJ2-5; 10 nucleotides align to TRBD2. V was clipped by 0 bases and J by 1 base; unmatched bases: 3. Germline CDR1 SGDLS, CDR2 YYNGEE. The CDR3 length is 16 residues. CDR3: CASSVASSGGQETQYF. The CDR3 nucleotides are TGTGCCAGCAGCGTAGCCTCTAGCGGGGGCCAAGAGACCCAGTACTTC.

The chain is built from TRBV5-4 and TRBJ2-1; 10 bases are a match to TRBD2. The germline CDR1 and CDR2 sequences are SGHNT and YYREEE (reference sequence). CDR3 length: 15 amino acids. The junction had 4 bases not matched to a gene; V was cut back by 0 bases and J by 7 bases. The CDR3 DNA reads as TGTGCCAGCAGCTTGGAACTAGCGGGGAGGAATGAGCAGTTCTTC. It encodes CASSLELAGRNEQFF.

The CDR3 DNA reads as TGTGCCAGCAGTCAGTCGGGCGGCTCGGGGTATACGCAGTATTTT. Its protein is CASSQSGGSGYTQYF. The V call is TRBV6-5, the J call TRBJ2-3; D perhaps matches TRBD2 (5 bases). In germline, CDR1 is MNHEY, CDR2 SVGAGI. The V gene lost 5 bases and the J gene lost 7 bases, with 19 bases spanning the gap. The CDR3 is 15 amino acids.

V gene TRBV10-3 combines with J gene TRBJ2-1, with D tentatively TRBD1 (6 bases). The CDR3 is made up of 15 amino acids. Trimming left V 1 base short and J 1 base short, with 8 bases between. Germline V gives CDR1 ENHRY, CDR2 SYGVKD. In DNA form, the CDR3 reads TGTGCCATCAGTGAGTTTAGGGGGTCCTACAATGAGCAGTTCTTC. Amino acids: CAISEFRGSYNEQFF.

The chain employs TRBV6-5 and TRBJ1-1, with a weak D call TRBD1 (5 bases). This CDR3 spans 13 amino acids. Per the germline V gene, CDR1 is MNHEY and CDR2 is SVGAGI. Trimming pared 4 bases from V and 3 bases from J, leaving 9 bases between. CDR3 sequence (DNA): TGTGCCAGCAGTTCTTTCAGGGACACTGAAGCTTTCTTT. Its protein is CASSSFRDTEAFF.

The genes are TRBV27 and TRBJ1-1; 7 bases match TRBD1. The CDR3 has 13 residues. The J segment lost 6 bases and the V segment lost 6 bases, leaving 7 bases of the junction unmatched. Germline-derived CDR1 and CDR2 are MNHEY and SMNVEV (reference sequence). CDR3 in DNA: TGTGCCAGCAGACCGGACAGGATGGCTGAAGCTTTCTTT. It encodes CASRPDRMAEAFF.

The V call is TRBV6-6, the J call TRBJ1-1; weak D call: TRBD1 (5 bases). Germline CDR1 MNHNY, CDR2 SVGAGI (reference sequence). CDR3 size: 15 residues. Trimming took off 6 bases at V and 1 base at J, with 15 bases between the two ends. CDR3 protein: CASRRAPTENTEAFF. CDR3 in DNA: TGTGCCAGCAGACGGGCCCCGACAGAGAACACTGAAGCTTTCTTT.

The chain links TRBV27 to TRBJ1-3, with D possibly TRBD1 on 6 matching bases. V was shortened by 10 bases and J by 0 bases, with 16 bases between the two germline ends. The germline CDR1 and CDR2 sequences are MNHEY and SMNVEV (reference sequence). This CDR3 contains 15 residues. This CDR3 reads CATKVQGSSGNTIYF. CDR3 coding DNA: TGTGCCACCAAGGTACAGGGAAGCTCTGGAAACACCATATATTTT.

V gene TRBV6-2 or TRBV6-3 combines with J gene TRBJ2-7; 11 nucleotides match TRBD2. The CDR3 consists of 18 residues. V trimming: 5 bases; J trimming: 5 bases; junction bases outside the gene matches: 17. The germline gives CDR1 MNHEY, CDR2 SVGEGT. The CDR3 loop reads CASSDQKTSGGVFHEQYF. The CDR3 bases are TGTGCCAGCAGTGATCAAAAAACTAGCGGGGGAGTCTTCCACGAGCAGTACTTC.

This chain connects TRBV6-2 or TRBV6-3 to TRBJ1-3; the match to TRBD1 covers 7 bases. Unmatched junction bases numbered 8, after V lost 6 bases and J lost 0 bases. Per the germline V gene, CDR1 is MNHEY and CDR2 is SVGEGT. The CDR3 spans 16 residues. CDR3 bases: TGTGCCAGCAGCCTCGGACAGGCCTTCTCTGGAAACACCATATATTTT. Translating it yields CASSLGQAFSGNTIYF.

The rearrangement joins TRBV4-3 to TRBJ1-1; 8 nucleotides align to TRBD1. With 1 base clipped from V and 0 bases from J, the junction kept 4 bases outside the gene matches. There are 16 residues in the CDR3. Germline CDR1 and CDR2: LGHNA and YSLEER. This chain's CDR3 is CASSQAPGQVNTEAFF. The CDR3 nucleotides read TGCGCCAGCAGCCAAGCCCCGGGACAGGTGAACACTGAAGCTTTCTTT.

This chain's CDR3 is CSVGDTYEQYF. For the CDR3, the DNA is TGCAGCGTTGGTGACACCTACGAGCAGTACTTC. This chain uses TRBV29-1 with TRBJ2-7; D gene uncertain. Germline CDR1 is SQVTM and CDR2 is ANQGSEA. The germline V and J ends were trimmed by 4 bases and 2 bases, with 6 bases remaining between them. The CDR3 sequence is 11 residues long.

The chain combines TRBV12-3 or TRBV12-4 with TRBJ2-5; D remains unclear. CDR3 length equals 12 residues. V was cut by 4 bases and J by 7 bases, with 10 bases left in between. The CDR3 sequence: CASSSQAGTQYF. The CDR3 region has the DNA TGTGCCAGCAGTTCGCAGGCAGGGACCCAGTACTTC.

The chain recombines TRBV29-1 with TRBJ2-1, with 7 bases aligning to TRBD1. This CDR3 comprises 14 residues. Germline V CDR1 and CDR2: SQVTM, ANQGSEA. The V and J ends lost 6 bases and 4 bases, in that order; junction bases with no gene match: 9. CDR3 loop: CSVPGAGGYNEQFF. As DNA, the CDR3 is TGCAGCGTCCCCGGAGCAGGGGGATACAATGAGCAGTTCTTC.

This chain joins TRBV30 and TRBJ1-2; weak D call: TRBD1 (6 bases). V lost 3 bases, J lost 0 bases, and 23 bases lay in between. Germline CDR1 and CDR2: GTSNPN and SVGIG (reference sequence). The CDR3 contains 18 residues. CDR3 DNA sequence: TGTGCCTGGAGCGGTAGGGGGACAAAGGACCCTTCTAACTATGGCTACACCTTC. Translation: CAWSGRGTKDPSNYGYTF. Full variable domain (rest looked up from reference TRBV30 and TRBJ1-2): SQTIHQWPATLVQPVGSPLSLECTVEGTSNPNLYWYRQAAGRGLQLLFYSVGIGQISSEVPQNLSASRPQDRQFILSSKKLLLSDSGFYLCAWSGRGTKDPSNYGYTFGSGTRLTVV.

The sample holds one count of this clone. J is TRBJ1-2 and V is TRBV18; 8 bases agree with TRBD1. CDR1 is KGHSH, CDR2 LQKENI, per germline. J was trimmed by 14 bases and V by 0 bases; bases with no gene match: 14. The CDR3 loop spans 15 amino acids. The CDR3 nucleotides are TGTGCCAGCTCACCACCCGGGACAGGCGTTTACCCCGGGACCTTC. This translates into CASSPPGTGVYPGTF.

As concerns this clone: Other DNA sequences of this sample code for an identical CDR3. This chain joins TRBV29-1 and TRBJ2-3; tentative D call: TRBD2 (6 bases). The V end was cut by 4 bases, the J end by 0 bases, with 8 bases between. The CDR3 loop spans 13 amino acids. Looked up from germline, CDR1 is SQVTM and CDR2 is ANQGSEA. The CDR3 nucleotides are TGCAGCGTTGGGGGGAGGAGCACAGATACGCAGTATTTT. Encoded protein: CSVGGRSTDTQYF.

V is TRBV11-3 and J is TRBJ2-3, with 7 bases that match TRBD2. The CDR3 length is 14 residues. CDR1 and CDR2 (germline): SGHNT, YENEEA. V lost 2 bases, J lost 5 bases, and 4 bases stayed unmatched. The CDR3, as DNA: TGTGCCAGCAGCTTAAGCCCTAGCGGAGATACGCAGTATTTT. Translated: CASSLSPSGDTQYF.

The chain carries TRBV7-2 and TRBJ1-3, with D unresolved. Germline-derived CDR1 and CDR2 are SGHTA and FQGNSA. CDR3 length: 15 residues. V was clipped by 1 base and J by 0 bases, with 7 bases between them. The CDR3 DNA reads TGTGCCAGCAGCTTAGAGGAGTTCTCTGGAAACACCATATATTTT. It specifies CASSLEEFSGNTIYF.

The CDR3 reads CSASGTGDVSSYGYTF. CDR3 DNA sequence: TGCAGTGCTAGTGGGACAGGGGATGTAAGTAGCTATGGCTACACCTTC. The genes are TRBV20-1 and TRBJ1-2; 10 positions match TRBD1. The trim removed 3 bases at V and 4 bases at J, leaving 11 bases unmatched. CDR1 DFQATT and CDR2 SNEGSKA come from the germline V gene (reference sequence). The CDR3 consists of 16 residues.

The chain links TRBV24-1 to TRBJ2-1, with 10 nucleotides matching TRBD1. The germline CDR1 and CDR2 sequences are KGHDR and SFDVKD. V shed 11 bases and J 0 bases; nucleotides not matched to a gene: 12. The CDR3 consists of 17 residues. Here the CDR3 reads CASRPGTGVVSYNEQFF. The CDR3 DNA reads TGTGCCAGCCGACCGGGGACAGGGGTGGTCTCCTACAATGAGCAGTTCTTC.

V usage is TRBV5-6 and J usage is TRBJ2-7; D perhaps matches TRBD1 (7 bases). Germline values: CDR1 SGHDT, CDR2 YYEEEE. The CDR3 is 14 residues long. Trimming shortened V by 1 base and J by 5 bases, and 13 bases separated the two germline ends. The CDR3 loop reads CASSLPQGRNEQYF. The CDR3 region has the DNA TGTGCCAGCAGCTTGCCACAGGGGAGGAACGAGCAGTACTTC. The variable domain in full, with the rest retrieved from reference TRBV5-6 and TRBJ2-7, is DAGVTQSPTHLIKTRGQQVTLRCSPKSGHDTVSWYQQALGQGPQFIFQYYEEEERQRGNFPDRFSGHQFPNYSSELNVNALLLGDSALYLCASSLPQGRNEQYFGPGTRLTVT.

This clone was counted between two and nine times. V gene TRBV5-6 combines with J gene TRBJ1-5, with D hard to call. V lost 1 base to trimming and J lost 1 base, with 6 bases between them. The length of the CDR3 is 14 residues. Germline V gives CDR1 SGHDT, CDR2 YYEEEE. This chain's CDR3 is CASSLWQSNQPQHF. The CDR3 nucleotides read TGTGCCAGCAGCTTGTGGCAGAGCAATCAGCCCCAGCATTTT.

The gene calls are TRBV25-1 and TRBJ1-2; 9 nucleotides match TRBD1. The CDR3 sequence is 14 residues long. Unmatched junction bases numbered 7, after V lost 8 bases and J lost 3 bases. CDR1 is MGHDK and CDR2 is SYGVNS in the germline V gene. The CDR3 DNA sequence: TGTGCCAGCTCCTGGACAGGGGTGGACTATGGCTACACCTTC. It codes for CASSWTGVDYGYTF.

This rearrangement joins TRBV9 to TRBJ2-1; 8 positions match TRBD2. The germline V gene has CDR1 SGDLS and CDR2 YYNGEE. The V and J ends lost 4 bases and 5 bases, in that order; junction bases with no gene match: 11. CDR3 size: 16 residues. CDR3 loop: CASSPRGRGADNEQFF. The CDR3 nucleotides are TGTGCCAGCAGCCCCCGGGGGCGGGGGGCTGACAATGAGCAGTTCTTC.

The chain joins TRBV19 to TRBJ1-4; D gene unclear. Germline V CDR1 and CDR2: LNHDA, SQIVND (reference sequence). V lost 4 bases and J lost 0, with 9 bases in between. This CDR3 region has 15 residues. CDR3 DNA sequence: TGTGCCAGTAGTACGGCTAGTTCAACTAATGAAAAACTGTTTTTT. Translated, it gives CASSTASSTNEKLFF.

The V call is TRBV27, the J call TRBJ1-5, with 11 bases fitting TRBD1. The CDR3 contains 15 residues. Germline V gene data show CDR1 as MNHEY and CDR2 as SMNVEV (reference sequence). V shed 6 bases and J 7 bases; nucleotides not matched to a gene: 8. The CDR3 loop reads CASSPGTGGGQPQHF. The CDR3 nucleotides are TGTGCCAGCAGCCCCGGGACAGGGGGAGGACAGCCCCAGCATTTT.

This sequence joins TRBV19 and TRBJ1-5; 7 bases are a match to TRBD1. CDR1 LNHDA and CDR2 SQIVND come from the germline V gene (reference sequence). After removal of 5 bases from V and 4 bases from J, the junction contained 8 bases not matched to a gene. CDR3 length equals 15 residues. The DNA of the CDR3 is TGTGCCAGTAGTGCCCAGACAGGGAGGAATCAGCCCCAGCATTTT. Its protein is CASSAQTGRNQPQHF. Full variable domain (missing parts from reference TRBV19 and TRBJ1-5): DGGITQSPKYLFRKEGQNVTLSCEQNLNHDAMYWYRQDPGQGLRLIYYSQIVNDFQKGDIAEGYSVSREKKESFPLTVTSAQKNPTAFYLCASSAQTGRNQPQHFGDGTRLSIL.

This chain connects TRBV5-1 to TRBJ2-1; TRBD1 matches at 9 bases. Germline V lookup: CDR1 SGHRS, CDR2 YFSETQ. The CDR3 is 15 amino acids. J lost 8 bases, V lost 4 bases, and 10 bases had no gene match. Here the CDR3 DNA reads TGCGCCAGCAGCATACCGGGACAGGGAGGCGATGAGCAGTTCTTC. This encodes CASSIPGQGGDEQFF.

The rearrangement links TRBV4-2 to TRBJ2-1, with 14 bases lining up with TRBD2. Germline V gene data show CDR1 as LGHNA and CDR2 as YNFKEQ. The CDR3 is 16 amino acids. Trimming took 5 bases from V and 5 from J; bases not matched to a gene: 5. CDR3 in DNA: TGTGCCAGCAGCTCAGGGACTAGCGGGAGTCACAATGAGCAGTTCTTC. Translated, it gives CASSSGTSGSHNEQFF.